This TCR beta chain is from a study of human T cells and chemical hapten exposure listed by TCRdb under 2021. A note on the overall study: For sensitization, 2% DPC in acetone was applied to a 2 cm by 2 cm area of upper inner arm skin. Libraries were pooled for sequencing, and per-sample TCR yields varied mainly because of small differences in library volumes within the pool. Patch testing was done on the upper back using Finn chambers containing 0.01% DPC, and results were scored after 6 days according to International Contact Dermatitis Research Group standards. Patient blood was sampled pre-sensitization (week 0) and at 2, 6 and about 24 weeks after DPC sensitization. This study followed changes in the peripheral blood TCR repertoire in vivo during primary and secondary sensitization of alopecia patients to the hapten diphenylcyclopropenone (DPC). Blood for TCR sequencing was provided by twenty-nine alopecia patients at one to four time points (pre-sensitization, 2, 6 and 24 weeks). Patients additionally received weekly therapeutic DPC doses to the scalp throughout the approximately 22-week study period. Most of the patients in the cohort were female, and the cohort covered alopecia areata with under or over 50% scalp involvement, alopecia totalis and alopecia universalis. What the study reported, not specific to this receptor: Because every patient had alopecia, a presumed autoimmune disease, the patients' immune response might differ from that of healthy individuals. After repeated subsampling, the strength of the expansion versus patch-test correlation and the threshold at which it became significant changed. Significantly more large CDR3 similarity clusters were formed by expanded TCRs than by pre-sensitization or healthy control sets, consistent with antigen-driven responses. DPC sensitization did not change how many TCRs were above 1 in 1000 frequency, and no evidence was found of alterations in global repertoire structure. The number of PT1 expanded TCRs positively correlated with patch test score, significant at thresholds 8, 16 and 32 but not 4.

The library was made by RACE. Sequencing instrument: NextSeq 500. Library preparation attached unique molecular identifiers to individual cDNA molecules for quantitative, reproducible TCR counting. For every blood RNA sample, sequencing covered both the TCR alpha and TCR beta chains. The authors processed their data as follows. Samples had a median of about 96,000 TCRs, with a range from about 23,224 to 700,000. V, J and CDR3 annotation of the TCR reads was carried out using the Decombinator software suite. For PS versus PT1 abundance plots, all samples were subsampled to the same number of TCRs (28,000). Expanded TCRs were defined as absent before sensitization and observed at least eight times at the 2-week time point. The public reads were run again by TCRdb, first through fastp at Q25 and then through MiXCR, and only productive beta chains were kept. Each record represents a unique CDR3 protein, reported with the most common genes and DNA among its rows. The V and J calls shown here were made by TCRdb, not taken from the authors' results. The sample yields about 76,000 distinct CDR3 sequences; approximately 13% were counted once. The ten largest make up 4.5% to 6% of the sample.

Worth noting for this clonotype: This clone's antigen is unknown. No quality values exist for individual bases; no much larger clone is one base distant.

CDR1 and CDR2, per the germline V gene, are SGHTA and FQGNSA. Between the V and J ends, shortened by 2 bases and 4 bases respectively, the junction contains 5 bases. CDR3 length: 12 amino acids, cysteine to phenylalanine. The sequence is cut down to CDR3 DNA, 36 bases in frame from base 1. The time point label on this specimen signifies: patch test 3, about 24 weeks after DPC sensitization. Sample treatment or condition, as interpreted from the label and publication: therapeutic diphenylcyclopropenone sensitization with weekly scalp DPC. Blood at each patch-test visit was drawn before the patch test was applied. Patients were eligible if aged 18 to 70, diagnosed with alopecia and judged suitable for DPC therapy, and pregnant patients were excluded. Total RNA was extracted from unfractionated whole blood that had been collected in Tempus Blood RNA tubes.

This specimen consisted of whole blood, obtained in connection with sensitization to the hapten diphenylcyclopropenone (DPC). The receptor chain draws on TRBV7-2 and TRBJ2-5; the D gene is unclear. The receptor's source is a woman between 50 and 59 years old with alopecia areata. Some clones in this sample may be carry-over from other donors' samples. CDR3 region: CASSLIGETQYF. The bases read TGTGCCAGCAGCTTAATTGGAGAGACCCAGTACTTC.